Listed here are 19 T cell receptor beta chains from one sample, sequenced in a study of blood T cell repertoires in COVID-19 (TCRdb year 2020). Library generation was performed with the immunoSEQ multiplex PCR assay. TCRdb limited this immuneACCESS table to in-frame rearrangements with V and J called. A share of clones is missing; checked studies link under half to unresolved V genes, and the rest is unexplained. The sample yields roughly 120,000 clones; about 85% were counted once. The top ten constitute 7.7% of the sample. What was sequenced was peripheral blood. The source is a human donor in a cohort sampled during active COVID-19.

This clone turned up a few times. The CDR3 loop reads CASSEYRSGEQYF. DNA for the CDR3: TGCGCCAGCAGTGAGTATAGATCCGGCGAGCAGTACTTC. The chain is built from TRBV10-1 and TRBJ2-7, with D unresolved. CDR1 is WNHNN, CDR2 SYGVQD, per germline (reference sequence). The V and J ends lost 1 base and 6 bases respectively, with 10 bases between them. CDR3 length equals 13 residues.

CDR3: CASRGRQGQTNQPQHF. The CDR3, as DNA: TGTGCCAGTAGGGGCCGACAGGGCCAAACCAATCAGCCCCAGCATTTT. The chain joins TRBV19 to TRBJ1-5; 7 nucleotides line up with TRBD1. The CDR3 spans 16 residues. Germline-derived CDR1 and CDR2 are LNHDA and SQIVND (reference sequence). The V segment lost 6 bases and the J segment 3 bases; nucleotides outside the gene matches: 11.

The chain joins TRBV18 to TRBJ2-7; the D gene is possibly TRBD2 (6 bases). Trimming shortened V by 2 bases and J by 2 bases, and 10 bases separated the two germline ends. The CDR3 consists of 14 residues. CDR1 KGHSH and CDR2 LQKENI come from the germline V gene. CDR3 sequence: CASSPDGGTYEQYF. DNA of the CDR3: TGTGCCAGCTCACCAGACGGAGGGACCTACGAGCAGTACTTC.

V and J are TRBV2 and TRBJ2-3; D ambiguous. Looked up from germline, CDR1 is SNHLY and CDR2 is FYNNEI. The ends were cut back, 10 bases at V and 0 bases at J, with 14 bases in the middle. This CDR3 is 14 amino acids long. The CDR3 DNA reads as TGTGCCACCCGCCTTACACCGAGCACAGATACGCAGTATTTT. Translating it yields CATRLTPSTDTQYF.

This chain uses TRBV19 with TRBJ2-5; TRBD1 aligns across 7 bases. This CDR3 spans 16 amino acids. In germline, CDR1 is LNHDA, CDR2 SQIVND (reference sequence). With V trimmed by 1 base and J by 1 base, 6 bases remained unmatched. The CDR3 nucleotides read TGTGCCAGTAGTATAGTTGGGACAGCTAGCCAAGAGACCCAGTACTTC. Protein: CASSIVGTASQETQYF.

This chain connects TRBV5-6 to TRBJ1-3, with 8 bases aligning to TRBD1. V trimming: 4 bases; J trimming: 0 bases; junction bases outside the gene matches: 15. This CDR3 is 19 amino acids long. Germline assignment: CDR1 SGHDT and CDR2 YYEEEE. The CDR3 nucleotides are TGTGCCAGCAGCCGTCTAACTGGAGGGACAGGAGCCTCTGGAAACACCATATATTTT. Translated, it gives CASSRLTGGTGASGNTIYF.

This rearrangement joins TRBV28 to TRBJ2-7; 9 bases are a match to TRBD1. Germline values: CDR1 MDHEN, CDR2 SYDVKM. The CDR3 has 15 residues. V lost 6 bases to trimming and J lost 7 bases; unmatched junction nucleotides: 13. The CDR3 bases are TGTGCCAGCAGCCCGACCACGGGACAGGGTCGAGAGCAGTACTTC. This encodes CASSPTTGQGREQYF.

The chain is built from TRBV5-1 and TRBJ2-3, with 12 bases identical to TRBD2. V lost 3 bases to trimming and J lost 3 bases; unmatched junction nucleotides: 2. Germline V gene sequence: CDR1 SGHRS, CDR2 YFSETQ. The CDR3 contains 15 residues. This CDR3 reads CASSSTSGRTDTQYF. The CDR3 nucleotides are TGCGCCAGCAGCTCGACTAGCGGGAGAACAGATACGCAGTATTTT.

The V and J genes are TRBV6-5 and TRBJ2-1; TRBD2 matches at 15 bases. There are 15 residues in the CDR3. CDR1 is MNHEY, CDR2 SVGAGI, per germline. Trimming took 6 bases from V and 10 from J; bases not matched to a gene: 7. The CDR3 sequence is CASSPGTSGRREQFF. CDR3 sequence (DNA): TGTGCCAGCAGCCCCGGGACTAGCGGGAGGCGGGAGCAGTTCTTC.

The chain employs TRBV9 and TRBJ1-4; D possibly corresponds to TRBD1 (5 bases). The CDR3 runs to 18 residues. CDR1 SGDLS and CDR2 YYNGEE come from the germline V gene. The ends were cut back, 0 bases at V and 0 bases at J, with 15 bases in the middle. The CDR3 protein is CASSVEARTHATNEKLFF. The CDR3 nucleotides are TGTGCCAGCAGCGTAGAGGCCAGGACACATGCAACTAATGAAAAACTGTTTTTT.

This chain links TRBV4-2 with TRBJ2-1, with a possible D match to TRBD1 (6 bases). CDR3 size: 13 residues. Germline V gene sequence: CDR1 LGHNA, CDR2 YNFKEQ. V was cut by 4 bases and J by 5 bases, with 9 bases left in between. This CDR3 reads CASSLTGNNEQFF. The CDR3 DNA reads as TGTGCCAGCAGCCTGACAGGAAACAATGAGCAGTTCTTC.

This chain uses TRBV19 with TRBJ2-5; 15 bases align to TRBD2. Trimming removed 5 bases from V and 3 bases from J; junction bases left unmatched: 4. The CDR3 length is 16 residues. Germline CDR1 and CDR2: LNHDA and SQIVND (reference sequence). This CDR3 reads CASSPWTSGGEETQYF. DNA for the CDR3: TGTGCCAGTAGTCCCTGGACTAGCGGGGGGGAAGAGACCCAGTACTTC.

In DNA form, the CDR3 reads TGCGCCAGCAGCTTGGATGGCGGGGGGGCCGCAGATACGCAGTATTTT. This codes for CASSLDGGGAADTQYF. The chain recombines TRBV5-1 with TRBJ2-3, with 9 bases aligning to TRBD2. The V segment lost 0 bases and the J segment 4 bases; nucleotides outside the gene matches: 6. Looked up from germline, CDR1 is SGHRS and CDR2 is YFSETQ. CDR3 length: 16 residues. The entire variable domain, with the rest obtained from reference TRBV5-1 and TRBJ2-3, is as follows: KAGVTQTPRYLIKTRGQQVTLSCSPISGHRSVSWYQQTPGQGLQFLFEYFSETQRNKGNFPGRFSGRQFSNSRSEMNVSTLELGDSALYLCASSLDGGGAADTQYFGPGTRLTVL.

This clone occurred once. DNA for the CDR3: TGTGCCACCAGCGGTACAGGGAAACTGTTTTTT. It translates to CATSGTGKLFF. The genes are TRBV15 and TRBJ1-4; TRBD1 is a possible D gene (6 bases). This CDR3 is 11 amino acids long. CDR1 LNHNV and CDR2 YYDKDF come from the germline V gene (reference sequence). V dropped 5 bases and J dropped 11 bases, with 9 bases sitting between them.

The chain couples TRBV6-5 to TRBJ2-5; D is perhaps TRBD2 (5 bases). V was cut by 4 bases and J by 2 bases, with 11 bases left in between. From germline, CDR1 is MNHEY and CDR2 SVGAGI. This CDR3 has 14 residues. CDR3 nucleotides: TGTGCCAGCAGTTCGGGGAGAGGGCAAGAGACCCAGTACTTC. It translates to CASSSGRGQETQYF.

This sequence joins TRBV28 and TRBJ1-2; 12 nucleotides match TRBD1. Germline lookup yields CDR1 MDHEN and CDR2 SYDVKM. The CDR3 spans 15 residues. The V and J ends lost 10 bases and 4 bases, in that order; junction bases with no gene match: 10. CDR3 residues: CATGTGGSLLYGYTF. The CDR3 DNA reads TGTGCCACCGGGACAGGGGGCTCGCTTCTCTATGGCTACACCTTC.

The CDR3: CSVEDDSITDTQYF. In nucleotides, the CDR3 is TGCAGCGTTGAAGATGATTCTATCACAGATACGCAGTATTTT. This rearrangement joins TRBV29-1 to TRBJ2-3; D remains unclear. Germline CDR1 SQVTM, CDR2 ANQGSEA. The CDR3 spans 14 residues. V lost 0 bases to trimming and J lost 2 bases, with 9 bases between them.

The rearrangement uses TRBV28 and TRBJ1-5; D unresolved. This CDR3 is built from 16 residues. Per germline, CDR1 MDHEN and CDR2 SYDVKM. V lost 7 bases and J 4 bases, leaving 20 bases between the germline ends. CDR3 nucleotides: TGTGCCAGCATCCGGGGTGGGGAATTTGGAAATCAGCCCCAGCATTTT. Its protein is CASIRGGEFGNQPQHF.

The chain recombines TRBV5-1 with TRBJ2-3; 13 bases align to TRBD2. The V gene's germline CDR1 is SGHRS and CDR2 YFSETQ. V shed 0 bases, J shed 2 bases, and the junction held 9 bases outside the gene matches. The CDR3 is made up of 19 amino acids. This chain's CDR3 is CASSLGLAGGGGFTDTQYF. CDR3 nucleotide sequence: TGCGCCAGCAGCTTGGGACTAGCGGGAGGTGGGGGTTTCACAGATACGCAGTATTTT.